The 15 T cell receptor beta chains reported below all come from one sample, sequenced in a study of human T cells and chemical hapten exposure. In TCRdb, the RACE reads were re-called with MiXCR into one record per CDR3 protein. Of approximately 96,000 distinct CDR3 sequences listed, around 9.3% are singletons. Time point reported: patch test 2, 6 weeks after DPC sensitization. Treatment described: therapeutic diphenylcyclopropenone sensitization with weekly scalp DPC. The material was whole blood, obtained in connection with sensitization to the hapten diphenylcyclopropenone (DPC). The receptors were sampled from a woman aged 40 to 49 with alopecia areata. Some clones in this sample may be carry-over from other donors' samples.

The chain is built from TRBV28 and TRBJ2-5; 10 bases agree with TRBD1. V shed 4 bases and J 5 bases; nucleotides not matched to a gene: 1. The CDR3 has 13 residues. Germline CDR1 is MDHEN and CDR2 is SYDVKM. CDR3 nucleotide sequence: TGTGCCAGCAGTTCGGGACAGGGGGAGACCCAGTACTTC. Translation gives CASSSGQGETQYF.

This clonotype was counted ten times or more. J is TRBJ2-2 and V is TRBV12-3 or TRBV12-4; 13 positions agree with TRBD2. The CDR3 covers 16 residues. Trimming removed 5 bases from V and 7 bases from J; junction bases left unmatched: 7. CDR3 sequence: CASSLGLAGVVGELFF. The CDR3 DNA reads TGTGCCAGCAGTCTAGGACTAGCGGGAGTGGTCGGGGAGCTGTTTTTT.

This clonotype has ten or more counts. The chain employs TRBV20-1 and TRBJ2-1, with 9 bases lining up with TRBD2. CDR3 length equals 18 residues. Germline V gene data show CDR1 as DFQATT and CDR2 as SNEGSKA (reference sequence). After removal of 6 bases from V and 7 bases from J, the junction contained 22 bases not matched to a gene. The CDR3: CSATGTIAGVRVGNEQFF. The CDR3 region has the DNA TGCAGTGCAACCGGGACCATAGCGGGAGTAAGGGTTGGAAATGAGCAGTTCTTC.

This clonotype was detected a few times. The chain combines TRBV19 with TRBJ1-5, with 7 bases lining up with TRBD1. Germline trimming cut 3 bases from V and 3 bases from J; bases unmatched to any gene: 2. The CDR3 runs to 14 residues. CDR1 and CDR2 (germline): LNHDA, SQIVND (reference sequence). The CDR3 coding sequence is TGTGCCAGTAGTATGGGACAGCCCAATCAGCCCCAGCATTTT. As protein: CASSMGQPNQPQHF.

This rearrangement joins TRBV4-3 to TRBJ2-7; 7 bases map to TRBD1. Per germline, CDR1 LGHNA and CDR2 YSLEER. This CDR3 has 16 amino acids. V was pared by 3 bases and J by 5 bases, with 13 bases of the junction left unmatched. The CDR3 spells CASSQRYDRAINEQYF. As DNA, the CDR3 is TGCGCCAGCAGCCAGAGGTACGACAGGGCGATAAACGAGCAGTACTTC.

This rearrangement joins TRBV29-1 to TRBJ2-7; TRBD2 is a possible D gene (5 bases). V shed 7 bases and J shed 4 bases, with 11 bases lying between them. Germline-derived CDR1 and CDR2 are SQVTM and ANQGSEA. The CDR3 is made up of 11 amino acids. CDR3 in amino acids: CSALSGYEQYF. The CDR3 bases are TGCAGCGCCCTGTCGGGGTACGAGCAGTACTTC.

V usage is TRBV6-1 and J usage is TRBJ1-1; D remains unclear. The V gene's germline CDR1 is MNHNS and CDR2 SASEGT. V dropped 8 bases and J dropped 1 base, with 11 bases sitting between them. This CDR3 comprises 13 residues. Written as DNA, the CDR3 is TGTGCCAGCGCAACCGGGGAGAACACTGAAGCTTTCTTT. Protein: CASATGENTEAFF.

The chain couples TRBV2 to TRBJ1-2; 7 bases are shared with TRBD1. Germline values: CDR1 SNHLY, CDR2 FYNNEI. J lost 4 bases, V lost 8 bases, and 4 bases had no gene match. The CDR3 sequence is 12 residues long. The CDR3 DNA reads as TGTGCCAGCGCGACAGGGACCTATGGCTACACCTTC. Amino acids: CASATGTYGYTF.

There are many counts of this clonotype. V gene TRBV20-1 combines with J gene TRBJ1-1; no firm D call. Trimming shortened V by 5 bases and J by 6 bases, and 10 bases separated the two germline ends. The germline V gene encodes CDR1 DFQATT and CDR2 SNEGSKA (reference sequence). This CDR3 region has 11 residues. CDR3 coding DNA: TGCAGTGCTCTTGTTGAGGCTGAAGCTTTCTTT. The encoded protein is CSALVEAEAFF.

This clonotype was seen a handful of times. The chain combines TRBV20-1 with TRBJ2-6, with 8 nucleotides matching TRBD1. The CDR3 is 15 amino acids. Per the germline V gene, CDR1 is DFQATT and CDR2 is SNEGSKA (reference sequence). V dropped 5 bases and J dropped 0; count of bases not matched to a gene: 3. CDR3 sequence reads: CSAGTGGSGANVLTF. Here the CDR3 DNA reads TGCAGTGCTGGAACAGGGGGCTCTGGGGCCAACGTCCTGACTTTC.

The chain is built from TRBV6-5 and TRBJ2-7; D is perhaps TRBD1 (5 bases). The CDR3 runs to 12 residues. From germline, CDR1 is MNHEY and CDR2 SVGAGI. Between the trimmed V and J ends, which lost 8 bases and 2 bases, there was a span of 10 bases. CDR3 amino acids: CASSRVPYEQYF. The CDR3 DNA reads as TGTGCCAGCTCCAGGGTCCCCTACGAGCAGTACTTC.

This chain links TRBV28 with TRBJ2-7, with 13 nucleotides matching TRBD2. Germline V lookup: CDR1 MDHEN, CDR2 SYDVKM. The CDR3 has 15 amino acids. V lost 4 bases to trimming and J lost 6 bases; unmatched junction nucleotides: 6. The CDR3 DNA reads TGTGCCAGCAGTTCCCGGACTAGCGGGGGCGGCGAGCAGTACTTC. This translates into CASSSRTSGGGEQYF. The variable domain in full, with the rest retrieved from reference TRBV28 and TRBJ2-7, is DVKVTQSSRYLVKRTGEKVFLECVQDMDHENMFWYRQDPGLGLRLIYFSYDVKMKEKGDIPEGYSVSREKKERFSLILESASTNQTSMYLCASSSRTSGGGEQYFGPGTRLTVT.

This clonotype was counted between two and nine times. J is TRBJ2-1 and V is TRBV12-3 or TRBV12-4; 7 positions match TRBD2. Unmatched junction bases numbered 10, after V lost 3 bases and J lost 5 bases. CDR3 length: 16 residues. DNA for the CDR3: TGTGCCAGCAGTTTTCGTTCGCGCCTAGCGGACAATGAGCAGTTCTTC. As protein: CASSFRSRLADNEQFF.

This chain uses TRBV7-9 with TRBJ2-2; D remains ambiguous. Between the trimmed V and J ends, which lost 6 bases and 8 bases, there was a span of 13 bases. This CDR3 is 13 amino acids long. Germline lookup yields CDR1 SEHNR and CDR2 FQNEAQ (reference sequence). The DNA for the CDR3 is TGTGCCAGCAGTTCACTGGATTCAGGGGAGCTGTTTTTT. Protein product: CASSSLDSGELFF.

This clonotype was found many times. V gene TRBV6-5 combines with J gene TRBJ2-1; 7 bases map to TRBD1. The CDR3 is made up of 13 amino acids. In germline, CDR1 is MNHEY, CDR2 SVGAGI. Trimming at V came to 6 bases and at J to 3 bases, leaving 2 bases not matched to a gene. The CDR3 sequence is CASRDRVYNEQFF. CDR3 in DNA: TGTGCCAGCAGAGACAGGGTCTACAATGAGCAGTTCTTC.